The clone carrying this T cell receptor beta chain occurred once. Its antigen is not known. The data are from a study of cytomegalovirus exposure and HLA in healthy donors. At the level of the study: Assignment to the Caucasian-associated ancestry cluster applied to less than 85% of the roughly 420 genotyped donors.

Overall study findings and caveats: It emerged from a later analysis that several of the most significant clusters appeared to be linked to common viral pathogens. For most TCR beta V segments, an earlier analysis put the productive rate at about 90% or about 30% of the time.

The length of the CDR3 is 17 residues. The ends lost 5 bases at V and 0 bases at J; junction bases unmatched: 10. Germline V gene lookup returns CDR1 LNHNV and CDR2 YYDKDF (reference sequence). The PCR had 60 Vbeta and 13 Jbeta primers. Sequencing used immunoSEQ multiplex PCR; TCRdb keeps in-frame clones, though not all of them. Among fewer than 120,000 clones listed, around 83% were seen once. The rearrangement links TRBV15 to TRBJ2-1; 7 bases agree with TRBD2. The TCR originated in a woman aged 55 to 70 in good health and CMV-seropositive. The specimen was PBMCs. CDR3 sequence: CATSVRGGGGSYNEQFF. The CDR3 bases are TGTGCCACCAGCGTTCGCGGGGGTGGGGGCTCCTACAATGAGCAGTTCTTC.